Below, 14 T cell receptor beta chains from the same sample are listed, as sequenced in a study of Tregs in tolerant kidney transplant recipients. Sequencing used immunoSEQ multiplex PCR; TCRdb keeps in-frame clones, though not all of them. Its table records some 30,000 clones. Mixed chimerism was transient after nonmyeloablative marrow transplants from related graft donors. The starting material was CD4+ T cells from blood (PBMCs), obtained 24 months after the transplant. All receptors come from a human patient who received a combined kidney and bone marrow transplant. A share of the T cells may be of graft donor origin.

For this clone: Read data end 3 residues before the CDR3 end; the end is taken from the germline J gene. This chain uses TRBV7-3 with TRBJ1-1, with a possible D match to TRBD1 (5 bases). The CDR3 has 13 residues. Germline V gene sequence: CDR1 SGHTA, CDR2 FQGTGA. The germline V and J ends were trimmed by 2 bases and 4 bases, with 8 bases remaining between them. CDR3 sequence reads: CASSLSRGTEAFF. CDR3 bases read: TGTGCCAGCAGCTTATCAAGGGGCACTGAA.

Note on this clone: Read data end 3 residues before the CDR3 end; the end is taken from the germline J gene. This sequence joins TRBV2 and TRBJ2-1, with a weak D call TRBD1 (7 bases). Germline V gene sequence: CDR1 SNHLY, CDR2 FYNNEI. The CDR3 consists of 15 residues. V shed 4 bases and J shed 4 bases, with 14 bases lying between them. CDR3 loop: CASSGGQGGYNEQFF. CDR3 bases read: TGTGCCAGCAGTGGGGGTCAGGGGGGATACAATGAG.

Regarding this clone: Coverage ceases 3 residues before the CDR3 finishes, and the germline J gene fills in the end. The chain is built from TRBV7-2 and TRBJ2-7; maybe TRBD1 (6 bases). The germline CDR1 and CDR2 sequences are SGHTA and FQGNSA. The CDR3 extends over 14 amino acids. V was pared by 5 bases and J by 0 bases, with 11 bases between. CDR3 DNA, as far as it was read: TGTGCCAGCAGCCCCCCCAGGGGCTCCTACGAG. Its protein is CASSPPRGSYE. The CDR3, in full, reads CASSPPRGSYEQYF.

About this clone: The read terminates 3 residues before the CDR3 end, so the remaining end is supplied by the germline J gene. The J gene is TRBJ2-7, the V gene TRBV20-1; weak D call: TRBD1 (5 bases). Trimming removed 2 bases at V and 4 bases at J, with 12 bases between. Germline loops: CDR1 DFQATT, CDR2 SNEGSKA (reference sequence). CDR3 length: 13 residues. The CDR3 reads CSARSGSGYEQYF. The CDR3 DNA, read in part, is TGCAGTGCTAGATCAGGGTCGGGTTACGAG.

Of note for this clone: Read data end 3 residues before the CDR3 end; the end is taken from the germline J gene. This sequence joins TRBV11-2 and TRBJ2-3, with D maybe TRBD2 (6 bases). Germline CDR1 reads SGHAT; CDR2 reads FQNNGV. There are 15 residues in the CDR3. The V end was cut by 5 bases, the J end by 0 bases, with 12 bases between. The CDR3 protein is CASSPTSSSTDTQYF. The sequenced CDR3 bases are TGTGCCAGCAGCCCCACTAGCTCCAGCACAGATACG.

Comment on this clone: The read is 3 residues too short to cover the CDR3 end, so that end is filled in from the germline J gene. The chain couples TRBV11-2 to TRBJ2-5, with a weak D call TRBD2 (6 bases). Trimming removed 8 bases from V and 5 bases from J, with 12 bases in between. Per the germline V gene, CDR1 is SGHAT and CDR2 is FQNNGV. The CDR3 runs to 12 residues. CDR3 sequence: CASSRGGETQYF. The sequenced part of the CDR3 DNA is TGTGCCAGCTCGCGGGGCGGCGAGACC.

As concerns this clone: The read terminates 3 residues before the CDR3 end, so the remaining end is supplied by the germline J gene. The J gene is TRBJ2-1, the V gene TRBV29-1, with 8 nucleotides matching TRBD2. After removal of 4 bases from V and 6 bases from J, the junction contained 11 bases not matched to a gene. The CDR3 loop spans 15 amino acids. In germline, CDR1 is SQVTM, CDR2 ANQGSEA. The DNA read from the CDR3 is TGCAGCGTTGTGCCCGGGACTAGAGGCCTCAATGAG. Encoded protein: CSVVPGTRGLNE. The full CDR3 sequence reads CSVVPGTRGLNEQFF.

In regard to this clone: Compared with germline, one end of the junction differs, possibly owing to a read error. Read coverage stops 3 residues before the CDR3 terminus; the germline J gene supplies the remainder. The V gene is TRBV4-2, the J gene TRBJ2-3, with D possibly being TRBD2 (6 bases). Germline V gene lookup returns CDR1 LGHNA and CDR2 YNFKEQ. The length of the CDR3 is 15 residues. The DNA read from the CDR3 is TGCGCCAGCAGCCAAGAAGGCGGGAACACAGATACG. It specifies CASSQEGGNTDT. The CDR3 in its entirety is CASSQEGGNTDTQYF.

As concerns this clone: The read gets to within 3 residues of the CDR3 end, and the germline J gene fills in the rest. The chain employs TRBV2 and TRBJ1-4, with D perhaps matching TRBD1 (5 bases). The CDR3 is 16 residues long. Trimming shortened V by 0 bases and J by 4 bases, and 12 bases separated the two germline ends. The germline V gene encodes CDR1 SNHLY and CDR2 FYNNEI. The CDR3 here is CASSEAQGGLNEKLFF. The DNA read from the CDR3 is TGTGCCAGCAGTGAAGCCCAGGGAGGGCTTAATGAAAAA.

Notes on this clone: The observed sequence ends 3 residues before the CDR3 terminus, with the missing tail filled in from the germline J gene. J is TRBJ2-7 and V is TRBV10-3, with 8 bases aligning to TRBD2. This CDR3 region has 14 residues. The germline gives CDR1 ENHRY, CDR2 SYGVKD. The V gene end was trimmed by 9 bases and the J gene end by 4 bases; junction bases not matched to a gene: 11. CDR3 DNA (partial): TGTGCCATGGGGGGAGGAACTAGCGGATACGAG. Protein product: CAMGGGTSGYE. The whole CDR3 protein reads CAMGGGTSGYEQYF.

Remarks on this clone: The read gets to within 3 residues of the CDR3 end, and the germline J gene fills in the rest. This chain joins TRBV7-2 and TRBJ2-7; 8 bases agree with TRBD1. Trimming cost V 5 bases and J 4 bases; bases outside gene matches: 10. The length of the CDR3 is 15 residues. CDR1 is SGHTA, CDR2 FQGNSA, per germline. This CDR3 is CASSQSWTGRYEQYF. The sequenced part of the CDR3 DNA is TGTGCCAGCAGCCAGTCCTGGACAGGGAGGTACGAG.

As regards this clone: With the read ending 3 residues before the CDR3 end, the germline J gene is used to fill in that end. This chain joins TRBV20-1 and TRBJ2-3, with 7 bases identical to TRBD2. The germline gives CDR1 DFQATT, CDR2 SNEGSKA (reference sequence). Trimming removed 5 bases from V and 0 bases from J; junction bases left unmatched: 5. The CDR3 length is 14 residues. This CDR3 is CSAPSGTSTDTQYF. CDR3 bases read: TGCAGTGCTCCTAGCGGAACTAGCACAGATACG.

As for this clone: The read stops 3 residues short of the end of the CDR3; the missing end is completed from the germline J gene. The chain recombines TRBV5-1 with TRBJ2-7; possible D gene TRBD1, 5 bases. The CDR3 is 15 residues long. Germline V gene sequence: CDR1 SGHRS, CDR2 YFSETQ. The V end was cut by 0 bases, the J end by 5 bases, with 15 bases between. This CDR3 is CASSLANAGPHEQYF. The covered CDR3 bases are TGCGCCAGCAGCTTGGCCAATGCAGGGCCCCACGAG.

As to this clone: The read ends 3 residues shy of where the CDR3 ends; the end is completed using the germline J gene. This chain joins TRBV18 and TRBJ2-3; weak D call: TRBD1 (6 bases). Trimming stripped 4 bases from V and 0 bases from J, with 17 bases between. The germline V gene encodes CDR1 KGHSH and CDR2 LQKENI. The CDR3 totals 17 residues. The sequenced part of the CDR3 DNA is TGTGCCAGCTCACTTTATATCCAGGACAGAAGCACAGATACG. It is translated as CASSLYIQDRSTDT. The entire CDR3 sequence reads CASSLYIQDRSTDTQYF.